These T cell receptor beta chains were read from a single sample in a study of T-cell reconstitution after alpha-beta-depleted transplantation in children. TCRdb re-analysed the PCR reads in MiXCR, keeping a single row per CDR3 protein. In the table there are about 830,000 distinct CDR3 sequences, roughly 16% of which are singletons. The specimen comprised PBMCs, mostly from graft donor cells, sampled 360 days after TCRalphabeta/CD19-depleted stem cell transplant. These receptors all come from a male patient aged 10-17 years who had a stem cell transplant for acute lymphoblastic leukemia, so the T cells may come from the graft donor. CDR3s include the opening cysteine and the closing phenylalanine or tryptophan. The D gene is left open where the match is weak. Expanded clones get a size class; other rows say once, few or many, or leave the size out.

V	J	D	size	DNA	CDR3
TRBV6-1	TRBJ1-2	TRBD1	-	TGTGCCAGCAGTGCGCCTGACAGGGCTAACTATGGCTACACCTTC	CASSAPDRANYGYTF
TRBV7-2	TRBJ2-1	-	few	TGTGCCAGCACCCGGTTTGGAGGGAGCCGCTACAATGAGCAGTTCTTC	CASTRFGGSRYNEQFF
TRBV10-3	TRBJ1-1	TRBD1	few	TGTGCCATCAGTGATTTGGACAGGGTGAACACTGAAGCTTTCTTT	CAISDLDRVNTEAFF
TRBV7-3	TRBJ2-5	-	few	TGTGCCAGCAGCTTCACCGCCAGGAACCAAGAGACCCAGTACTTC	CASSFTARNQETQYF
TRBV24-1	TRBJ2-3	TRBD2	-	TGTGCCACCAGTGATCTGGGGGGGAGGACAGATACGCAGTATTTT	CATSDLGGRTDTQYF
TRBV21-1	TRBJ2-4	-	-	TGTGCCAGCAGCAGGGTTGCGGACACTTGCATGATAGCCAAAAACATTCAGTACTTC	CASSRVADTCMIAKNIQYF
TRBV18	TRBJ2-5	-	few	TGTGCCAGCTCACCACGGAACGGAGGCCAAGAGACCCAGTACTTC	CASSPRNGGQETQYF
TRBV30	TRBJ2-5	-	once	TGTGCCTGGAGTGAGTTTAGGGGACGCAAGCAAGAGACCCAGTACTTC	CAWSEFRGRKQETQYF
TRBV5-1	TRBJ2-1	-	-	TGCGCCAGCAGCTTGGTACAGGGTCTTGACAATGAGCAGTTCTTC	CASSLVQGLDNEQFF
TRBV12-3/TRBV12-4	TRBJ1-2	TRBD1	few	TGTGCCAGCACCTCACAGGGGGTCCGTGGCTACACCTTC	CASTSQGVRGYTF
TRBV19	TRBJ2-3	TRBD2	few	TGTGCCAGCAAAGCGGGGCCGGCGGCAGATACGCAGTATTTT	CASKAGPAADTQYF
TRBV6-2/TRBV6-3	TRBJ2-3	TRBD2	-	TGTGCCAGCAGTTCCTACACCGGACTAGCGGTACCCCCCCGAGGCACAGATACGCAGTATTTT	CASSSYTGLAVPPRGTDTQYF
TRBV28	TRBJ2-7	TRBD1	-	TGTGCCAGCAGACTGCCCGGGACAGGGTCCTACGAGCAGTACTTC	CASRLPGTGSYEQYF
TRBV5-1	TRBJ2-3	TRBD2	many	TGCGCCAGCAGCTTGGAACTAGCGGGACCCACAGATACGCAGTATTTT	CASSLELAGPTDTQYF
TRBV4-2	TRBJ2-5	TRBD1	few	TGTGCCAGCAGCCAAGAGTACGGGACAGCCCAAGAGACCCAGTACTTC	CASSQEYGTAQETQYF
TRBV4-1	TRBJ2-3	-	-	TGCGCCAGCAGCCAACTACACGGAACTAGCACAGATACGCAGTATTTT	CASSQLHGTSTDTQYF
TRBV2	TRBJ2-3	TRBD2	-	TGTGCCGCGACTAGCGGGAACACAGATACGCAGTATTTT	CAATSGNTDTQYF
TRBV18	TRBJ2-3	-	-	TGTGCCAGCTCACCATTACCTGTGACTCGCACAGATACGCAGTATTTT	CASSPLPVTRTDTQYF
TRBV3-1	TRBJ2-7	-	-	TGTGCCAGCAGCCCGGGCCCACCGAGGGGCTCCTACGAGCAGTACTTC	CASSPGPPRGSYEQYF
TRBV4-1	TRBJ1-5	TRBD1	few	TGCGCCAGCAGCCAAGTAGGGACAGGGCGGAATCAGCCCCAGCATTTT	CASSQVGTGRNQPQHF
TRBV5-1	TRBJ2-1	TRBD2	few	TGCGCCAGCAGCTACCGACTAGCGGTCAATGAGCAGTTCTTC	CASSYRLAVNEQFF
TRBV5-1	TRBJ2-5	-	few	TGCGCCAGCAGCTTAGAGGGTTACCACGAGACCCAGTACTTC	CASSLEGYHETQYF
TRBV5-1	TRBJ1-3	-	-	TGCGCCAGCAGCTTCCGGACTGGAAACACCATATATTTT	CASSFRTGNTIYF
TRBV20-1	TRBJ2-3	-	few	TGCAGTGCTCCGTCCCCCCAGGAACGCACAGATACGCAGTATTTT	CSAPSPQERTDTQYF
TRBV11-1	TRBJ2-1	TRBD2	-	TGTGCCAGCAGCCACACGGGACTAGCGGGAGGGCCCTACAATGAGCAGTTCTTC	CASSHTGLAGGPYNEQFF
TRBV19	TRBJ1-5	-	few	TGTGCCAGTAGTTTCACAGGGAAGCAGCCCCAGCATTTT	CASSFTGKQPQHF
TRBV7-9	TRBJ1-5	-	-	TGTGCCAGCAGCAACCTTGACAGAGAGTATCAGCCCCAGCATTTT	CASSNLDREYQPQHF
TRBV7-7	TRBJ2-2	-	-	TGTGCCAGCAGCTTTCAAGGGACACAACTGAACACCGGGGAGCTGTTTTTT	CASSFQGTQLNTGELFF
TRBV12-3/TRBV12-4	TRBJ2-1	-	-	TGTGCCAGCAATTCAAGGGGGGTGATCAATGAGCAGTTCTTC	CASNSRGVINEQFF